This T cell receptor beta chain is drawn from a study of cytomegalovirus exposure and HLA in healthy donors. Notes on the study in general: A later analysis reportedly found fewer N-insertions in an Asian-associated ancestry cluster than the roughly 680-donor mean.

The V gene's germline CDR1 is LNHDA and CDR2 SQIVND (reference sequence). The CDR3 has 15 residues. Trimming took 7 bases from V and 5 from J, leaving 20 bases between them. Details on this clone: Antigen specificity is unknown.

The PCR contained 60 Vbeta and 13 Jbeta primers. Sequencing was performed with immunoSEQ multiplex PCR; in TCRdb, only in-frame clones are kept and a portion is missing. The table has roughly 120,000 clones, about 80% seen once. The receptor was derived from a male donor in good health and CMV-seronegative. Sequencing was performed on PBMCs. The V gene is TRBV19, the J gene TRBJ1-1, with a tentative D call TRBD1 (6 bases). CDR3 in amino acids: CASTPWGGQGTEAFF. In DNA, the CDR3 is TGTGCCAGTACCCCATGGGGGGGCCAGGGGACTGAAGCTTTCTTT.